The 7 T cell receptor beta chains below come from one sample, sequenced in a study of regulatory T cells in long-lasting Graves disease. Time point of the sample: newly diagnosed GD, antithyroid drugs for less than 3 months. The authors made the TCR library using RNA they extracted from PBMCs. In building TCR beta libraries, iRepertoire HTBI primers were used together with Arm-PCR of CDR3 regions. From the multiplex PCR reads, TCRdb called clonotypes with MiXCR, one entry per CDR3 protein. The data hold about 540,000 distinct CDR3 sequences, with roughly 14% observed a single time. These data are also associated with another study on T cells in Graves' hyperthyroidism and ophthalmopathy.

Sequenced here: peripheral blood mononuclear cells (PBMCs), sampled at new diagnosis, from a patient treated with antithyroid drugs. Source of these receptors: a man aged 25-40 years with Graves disease.

At least ten counts were recorded for this clonotype. The chain couples TRBV30 to TRBJ2-5, with TRBD1 as a possible D gene (6 bases). CDR1 is GTSNPN, CDR2 SVGIG, per germline (reference sequence). V dropped 4 bases and J dropped 3 bases, with 15 bases sitting between them. The CDR3 has 14 amino acids. Here the CDR3 reads CAWKGQHTKETQYF. The CDR3 bases are TGTGCCTGGAAAGGACAGCATACGAAAGAGACCCAGTACTTC.

Details on this clonotype: A far larger clone is a single base away, which makes a read error likely. Given the absence of the conserved phenylalanine or tryptophan at the CDR3 end, a read error is likely. J is TRBJ1-2 and V is TRBV6-2 or TRBV6-3, with 10 bases lining up with TRBD1. Looked up from germline, CDR1 is MNHEY and CDR2 is SVGEGT. Unmatched junction bases numbered 2, after V lost 4 bases and J lost 6 bases. This CDR3 region has 13 residues. CDR3 sequence: CASSLGTGDGYTS. The CDR3 DNA follows: TGTGCCAGCAGTTTAGGGACAGGGGATGGCTACACCTCC.

The chain is built from TRBV7-9 and TRBJ2-7; D is perhaps TRBD2 (6 bases). The CDR3 totals 15 residues. Trimming took 5 bases from V and 2 from J, leaving 16 bases between them. Germline V CDR1 and CDR2: SEHNR, FQNEAQ (reference sequence). CDR3 loop: CASSQVRRDPYEQYF. DNA for the CDR3: TGTGCCAGCAGCCAAGTTCGGCGGGACCCCTACGAGCAGTACTTC.

This clonotype was seen at least ten times. This sequence joins TRBV27 and TRBJ1-5; 7 nucleotides line up with TRBD1. The CDR3 length is 14 residues. CDR1 and CDR2 from the germline V gene are MNHEY and SMNVEV (reference sequence). V was pared by 4 bases and J by 6 bases, with 6 bases of the junction left unmatched. The DNA for the CDR3 is TGTGCCAGCAGTTCCCACAGGGGTCCTCAGCCCCAGCATTTT. Encoded protein: CASSSHRGPQPQHF.

This clonotype was counted once. A read error may explain this, as a much larger clone is one base away. The chain has TRBV10-3 and TRBJ1-2; 8 bases match TRBD1. CDR3 length: 15 residues. CDR1 and CDR2 from the germline V gene are ENHRY and SYGVKD. With 9 bases clipped from V and 2 bases from J, the junction kept 11 bases outside the gene matches. CDR3 in DNA: TGTGCCATGAACGCTGGGACAGGCGGCAACTATGGCTACACCTTC. Its translation: CAMNAGTGGNYGYTF.

The table lists this clonotype with many counts. This rearrangement joins TRBV28 to TRBJ1-6, with D uncertain. CDR1 is MDHEN and CDR2 is SYDVKM in the germline V gene. The V gene lost 2 bases and the J gene lost 11 bases, with 7 bases spanning the gap. The CDR3 extends over 12 amino acids. The CDR3, as DNA: TGTGCCAGCAGTTTAAGGAGGGCACCCCTCCACTTT. Amino acid sequence: CASSLRRAPLHF.

This clonotype was seen repeatedly, ten times or more. The chain carries TRBV7-8 and TRBJ1-4, with 8 bases fitting TRBD1. After removal of 1 base from V and 4 bases from J, the junction contained 5 bases not matched to a gene. The CDR3 loop spans 16 amino acids. CDR1 and CDR2 (germline): SGHVS, FQNEAQ. CDR3 residues: CASSLVPGQDNEKLFF. In DNA, the CDR3 is TGTGCCAGCAGCTTAGTTCCGGGACAGGATAATGAAAAACTGTTTTTT.